A single sample is the source of the 5 T cell receptor beta chains below, sequenced in a study of cytotoxic CD8 clonotypes in ibrutinib-treated CLL. Profiling relied on immunoSEQ multiplex PCR, and the TCRdb table lists in-frame clones only, not all of them. Of more than 200,000 clones detected, 70% appear once; the ten largest clones hold 15% to 17%. The sample consisted of PBMCs, taken after 24 months of ibrutinib treatment. All receptors come from a human donor with chronic lymphocytic leukemia.

The chain couples TRBV5-1 to TRBJ2-6; D is unresolved. The CDR3 has 14 residues. Looked up from germline, CDR1 is SGHRS and CDR2 is YFSETQ. V lost 4 bases and J 1 base, leaving 6 bases between the germline ends. The CDR3 here is CASSAQSGANVLTF. Here the CDR3 DNA reads TGCGCCAGCAGCGCACAATCTGGGGCCAACGTCCTGACTTTC.

The chain has TRBV28 and TRBJ2-1; 7 bases line up with TRBD2. V lost 3 bases to trimming and J lost 8 bases; unmatched junction nucleotides: 7. Germline V gene sequence: CDR1 MDHEN, CDR2 SYDVKM. This CDR3 contains 14 residues. The CDR3 nucleotides are TGTGCCAGCAGTTTGCCCGGGACTACCGATGAGCAGTTCTTC. It codes for CASSLPGTTDEQFF. Using reference TRBV28 and TRBJ2-1 for the parts outside the CDR3, the full variable domain is DVKVTQSSRYLVKRTGEKVFLECVQDMDHENMFWYRQDPGLGLRLIYFSYDVKMKEKGDIPEGYSVSREKKERFSLILESASTNQTSMYLCASSLPGTTDEQFFGPGTRLTVL.

The chain combines TRBV27 with TRBJ1-5, with TRBD1 identical over 9 bases. The CDR3 is made up of 15 amino acids. Trimming cost V 6 bases and J 7 bases; bases outside gene matches: 10. From germline, CDR1 is MNHEY and CDR2 SMNVEV (reference sequence). The CDR3: CASRVGQGYNQPQHF. CDR3 sequence (DNA): TGTGCCAGCAGGGTAGGACAGGGGTATAACCAGCCCCAGCATTTT.

This clone was recorded a few times. The chain links TRBV4-2 to TRBJ1-3, with TRBD1 identical over 10 bases. Germline assignment: CDR1 LGHNA and CDR2 YNFKEQ. V lost 0 bases and J lost 14; bases outside the gene matches: 10. The CDR3 extends over 15 amino acids. The CDR3 DNA reads as TGTGCCAGCAGCCAAGAGTCGGGACAGGGGAAAAAGGTATATTTT. Translated, it gives CASSQESGQGKKVYF.

The rearrangement uses TRBV11-2 and TRBJ2-1; D is unclear. Trimming shortened V by 7 bases and J by 8 bases, and 9 bases separated the two germline ends. Germline V gene sequence: CDR1 SGHAT, CDR2 FQNNGV. This CDR3 region has 11 residues. This CDR3 reads CASTPGYEQFF. The CDR3 nucleotides read TGTGCCAGCACCCCCGGCTATGAGCAGTTCTTC.